This entry describes one T cell receptor (beta chain). This specimen comes from a study of blood T cell repertoires in COVID-19. Sequencing was performed with immunoSEQ multiplex PCR; in TCRdb, only in-frame clones are kept and a portion is missing. The table records 150,000 or so clones, less than 90% of them present only once. CDR1 and CDR2 from the germline V gene are MNHEY and SVGEGT. The CDR3 extends over 14 amino acids. Trimming cost V 4 bases and J 4 bases; bases outside gene matches: 4. The receptor's source is a man in his late teens or twenties with active or convalescent COVID-19. Sequenced material: peripheral blood. The chain is built from TRBV6-2 or TRBV6-3 and TRBJ1-5, with TRBD1 identical over 7 bases. DNA of the CDR3: TGTGCCAGCAGTTCCGGGACAGAAAATCAGCCCCAGCATTTT. Protein: CASSSGTENQPQHF.